Listed below are T cell receptor beta chains from one sample, sequenced in a study of siplizumab effects on memory and regulatory T cells. Profiled with immunoSEQ multiplex PCR; TCRdb holds only in-frame clones, not every one. This sample has under 70,000 clones, with 70% to 80% found just once. Material for sequencing was memory CD4+ T cells sorted from blood. The receptors shown here come from a human donor in good health. Each CDR3 is given with its conserved first and last residue. Each record gives: CDR3 length, J gene, D gene, V gene, clone size, CDR3 protein, CDR3 DNA. A D gene is named only where the DNA matches it firmly. Size values are once, few and many counts, or a class for expanded clones, and some rows have none.

length: 12; J: TRBJ1-2; D: NA; V: TRBV10-3; size: NA; CDR3: CAISVPPLGYTF; DNA: TGTGCCATCAGTGTCCCCCCTCTAGGCTACACCTTC
length: 14; J: TRBJ2-5; D: NA; V: TRBV7-2; size: NA; CDR3: CASTFGRTKETQYF; DNA: TGTGCCAGCACCTTTGGGCGGACAAAAGAGACCCAGTACTTC
length: 12; J: TRBJ2-1; D: TRBD2; V: TRBV5-6; size: NA; CDR3: CASSPGGGPPFF; DNA: TGTGCCAGCAGCCCCGGGGGGGGGCCCCCGTTCTTC
length: 15; J: TRBJ2-1; D: TRBD2; V: TRBV4-2; size: NA; CDR3: CASSQERGGYNEQFF; DNA: TGTGCCAGCAGCCAAGAGCGGGGGGGCTACAATGAGCAGTTCTTC
length: 14; J: TRBJ2-3; D: NA; V: TRBV2; size: NA; CDR3: CATWGGGGTDTQYF; DNA: TGTGCCACTTGGGGCGGGGGCGGCACAGATACGCAGTATTTT
length: 12; J: TRBJ1-2; D: NA; V: TRBV7-2; size: NA; CDR3: CASSFSTYGYTF; DNA: TGTGCCAGCAGCTTCAGTACCTATGGCTACACCTTC
length: 13; J: TRBJ1-2; D: TRBD1; V: TRBV28; size: few; CDR3: CASSIQGLSGYTF; DNA: TGTGCCAGCAGCATACAGGGGTTGAGCGGCTACACCTTC
length: 19; J: TRBJ1-5; D: NA; V: TRBV4-1; size: NA; CDR3: CASSQVLHREVDSNRPQHF; DNA: TGCGCCAGCAGCCAAGTATTGCACAGGGAGGTAGATAGCAATCGGCCCCAGCATTTT
length: 14; J: TRBJ1-6; D: TRBD1; V: TRBV6-1; size: once; CDR3: CASRPGGVNSPLHF; DNA: TGTGCCAGCAGACCAGGGGGGGTTAATTCACCCCTCCACTTT
length: 15; J: TRBJ1-6; D: NA; V: TRBV5-4; size: NA; CDR3: CASSLGGVDNSPLHF; DNA: TGTGCCAGCAGCTTGGGGGGGGTCGATAATTCACCCCTCCACTTT
length: 14; J: TRBJ2-7; D: TRBD2; V: TRBV5-1; size: NA; CDR3: CASSFERGAYEQYF; DNA: TGCGCCAGCAGCTTCGAGCGGGGGGCCTACGAGCAGTACTTC
length: 12; J: TRBJ1-1; D: NA; V: TRBV7-2; size: NA; CDR3: CASSLGFTEAFF; DNA: TGTGCCAGCAGCTTAGGTTTCACTGAAGCTTTCTTT
length: 16; J: TRBJ2-7; D: TRBD1; V: TRBV9; size: NA; CDR3: CASSVGAGGYSYEQYF; DNA: TGTGCCAGCAGCGTAGGGGCAGGGGGCTACTCCTACGAGCAGTACTTC
length: 14; J: TRBJ2-1; D: TRBD2; V: TRBV6-5; size: NA; CDR3: CASNTVAGNNEQFF; DNA: TGTGCCAGCAACACAGTAGCGGGGAACAATGAGCAGTTCTTC
length: 13; J: TRBJ2-7; D: TRBD1; V: TRBV29-1; size: NA; CDR3: CSVERQGAYEQYF; DNA: TGCAGCGTTGAGAGGCAGGGGGCCTACGAGCAGTACTTC
length: 14; J: TRBJ2-7; D: TRBD2; V: TRBV5-1; size: NA; CDR3: CASSTGGANYEQYF; DNA: TGCGCCAGCAGCACCGGGGGGGCTAACTACGAGCAGTACTTC
length: 15; J: TRBJ1-6; D: NA; V: TRBV7-6; size: NA; CDR3: CASSLDGATLSPLHF; DNA: TGTGCCAGCAGCTTAGACGGGGCGACCCTATCACCCCTCCACTTT
length: 18; J: TRBJ2-3; D: TRBD2; V: TRBV18; size: NA; CDR3: CASSPLRNSGGLTDTQYF; DNA: TGTGCCAGCTCACCACTGCGCAATAGCGGGGGGCTCACAGATACGCAGTATTTT
length: 15; J: TRBJ2-5; D: NA; V: TRBV7-2; size: NA; CDR3: CASSLDVTPIETQYF; DNA: TGTGCCAGCAGCTTAGATGTGACACCGATAGAGACCCAGTACTTC
length: 15; J: TRBJ2-3; D: TRBD2; V: TRBV2; size: NA; CDR3: CASSSSGKPTDTQYF; DNA: TGTGCCAGCAGCTCTAGCGGAAAACCCACAGATACGCAGTATTTT
length: 14; J: TRBJ1-2; D: TRBD1; V: TRBV7-2; size: NA; CDR3: CASSRIQGGYGYTF; DNA: TGTGCCAGCAGCCGGATCCAGGGGGGGTATGGCTACACCTTC
length: 16; J: TRBJ1-4; D: TRBD1; V: TRBV5-5; size: NA; CDR3: CASSPGGQGPNEKLFF; DNA: TGTGCCAGCAGCCCGGGCGGACAGGGCCCTAATGAAAAACTGTTTTTT
length: 13; J: TRBJ1-4; D: NA; V: TRBV29-1; size: once; CDR3: CSVRGGAQEKLFF; DNA: TGCAGCGTTAGAGGGGGGGCGCAGGAAAAACTGTTTTTT
length: 13; J: TRBJ1-1; D: NA; V: TRBV10-3; size: NA; CDR3: CAIRIDRETEAFF; DNA: TGTGCCATCAGAATCGACAGAGAGACTGAAGCTTTCTTT
length: 14; J: TRBJ2-5; D: NA; V: TRBV14; size: NA; CDR3: CASSPSWLQETQYF; DNA: TGTGCCAGCAGCCCAAGTTGGCTCCAAGAGACCCAGTACTTC
length: 12; J: TRBJ2-3; D: NA; V: TRBV5-4; size: NA; CDR3: CASSPVADTQYF; DNA: TGTGCCAGCAGCCCCGTCGCAGATACGCAGTATTTT
length: 14; J: TRBJ1-2; D: NA; V: TRBV28; size: few; CDR3: CASSLWGPNYGYTF; DNA: TGTGCCAGCAGTTTATGGGGCCCGAACTATGGCTACACCTTC
length: 12; J: TRBJ1-1; D: TRBD1; V: TRBV11-3; size: NA; CDR3: CASSFDRGRAFF; DNA: TGTGCCAGCAGCTTCGACAGGGGGCGGGCTTTCTTT
length: 15; J: TRBJ1-4; D: NA; V: TRBV10-3; size: NA; CDR3: CAISEAGATNEKLFF; DNA: TGTGCCATCAGTGAGGCGGGGGCAACTAATGAAAAACTGTTTTTT
length: 13; J: TRBJ2-5; D: NA; V: TRBV7-3; size: NA; CDR3: CASSSRAGETQYF; DNA: TGTGCCAGCAGCTCAAGAGCTGGAGAGACCCAGTACTTC
length: 10; J: TRBJ2-3; D: NA; V: TRBV20-1; size: few; CDR3: CSANTDTQYF; DNA: TGCAGTGCCAACACAGATACGCAGTATTTT